This paragraph reports one T cell receptor (beta chain). The record originates from a study of blood T cell repertoires in COVID-19. Turning to the study itself: Whether acute or convalescent, the COVID-19 samples came from the United States, Italy and Spain.

The germline V gene encodes CDR1 GTSNPN and CDR2 SVGIG (reference sequence). Trimming at V came to 3 bases and at J to 5 bases, leaving 9 bases not matched to a gene. The CDR3 consists of 16 residues. While infection was still active, Seattle patients were enrolled and then followed longitudinally. Per the original data handling: Amplification from reference gene primers served as the basis for estimated nucleated cell counts. Method: immunoSEQ multiplex PCR; TCRdb's copy keeps in-frame clones and lacks some. V, J and clone size are taken as reported in that table, and D and trimming were inferred from the DNA itself. The sample lists 120,000 to 150,000 clones; 84% were seen once.

This chain uses TRBV30 with TRBJ1-6; 8 bases line up with TRBD1. This sequence originates from a man aged 30-40 years with COVID-19, enrolled during active disease. The sample comprised peripheral blood. As DNA, the CDR3 is TGTGCCTGGAGCAAACGAGGGACAGGAAATAATTCACCCCTCCACTTT. Translating gives CAWSKRGTGNNSPLHF.